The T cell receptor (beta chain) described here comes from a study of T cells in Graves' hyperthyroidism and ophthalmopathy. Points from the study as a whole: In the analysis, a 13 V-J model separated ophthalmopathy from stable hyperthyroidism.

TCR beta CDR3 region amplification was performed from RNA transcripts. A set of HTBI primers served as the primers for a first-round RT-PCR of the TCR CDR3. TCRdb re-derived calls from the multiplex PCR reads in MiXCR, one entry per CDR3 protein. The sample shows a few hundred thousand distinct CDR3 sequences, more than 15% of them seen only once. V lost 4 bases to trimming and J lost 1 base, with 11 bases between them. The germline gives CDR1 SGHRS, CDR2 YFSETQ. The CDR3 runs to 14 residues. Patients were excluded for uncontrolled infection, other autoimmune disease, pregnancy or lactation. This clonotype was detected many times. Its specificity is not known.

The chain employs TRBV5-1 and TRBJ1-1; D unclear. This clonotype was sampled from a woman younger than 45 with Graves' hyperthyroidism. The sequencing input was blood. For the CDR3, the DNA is TGCGCCAGCAGCCCGAATCGACCGAACACTGAAGCTTTCTTT. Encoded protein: CASSPNRPNTEAFF.